The sequence of this T cell receptor (beta chain) was determined in a study of T cells in localized non-small cell lung cancer. With regard to this clone: Its specificity is unknown.

Sequencing was performed with immunoSEQ multiplex PCR; in TCRdb, only in-frame clones are kept and a portion is missing. Of nearly 35,000 clones listed, around nine tenths are singletons. Notes on the study in general: One tumor region alone was sequenced, and heterogeneity therefore remains possible. Clonality of T cells reached its maximum in uninvolved adjacent lung, surpassing tumor.

Germline V gene sequence: CDR1 ENHRY, CDR2 SYGVKD. The CDR3 contains 15 residues. Between the trimmed V and J ends, which lost 0 bases and 6 bases, there was a span of 9 bases. The V gene is TRBV10-3, the J gene TRBJ1-6; D not resolved. Sequencing was performed on peripheral blood, taken before any cancer treatment. The sequence was collected from a woman aged 35 to 70 with stage I lung adenocarcinoma. The CDR3 here is CAISESITSNSPLHF. The DNA for the CDR3 is TGTGCCATCAGTGAGTCAATTACTTCTAATTCACCCCTCCACTTT.